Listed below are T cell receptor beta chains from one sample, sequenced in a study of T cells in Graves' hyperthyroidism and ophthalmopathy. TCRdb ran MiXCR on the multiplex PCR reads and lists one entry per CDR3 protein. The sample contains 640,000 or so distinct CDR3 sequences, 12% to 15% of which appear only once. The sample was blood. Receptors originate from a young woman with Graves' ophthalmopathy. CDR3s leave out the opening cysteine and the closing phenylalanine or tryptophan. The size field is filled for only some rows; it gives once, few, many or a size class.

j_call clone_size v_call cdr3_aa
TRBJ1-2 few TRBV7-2 ASSLGGTGPYGYT
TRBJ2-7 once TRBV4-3 ASSLADRADEQY
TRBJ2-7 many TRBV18 ASSPFQGEAYEQY
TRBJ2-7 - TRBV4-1 ASSQGGGVGTGVSEQY
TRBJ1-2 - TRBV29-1 SVEGTSYGYT
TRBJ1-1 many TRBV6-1 ASSEQGNTEAF
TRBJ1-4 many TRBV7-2 ASSLQGADNEKLF
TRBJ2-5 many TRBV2 ASTPGLAGGETQY
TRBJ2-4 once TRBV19 ASQEIAKNIQY
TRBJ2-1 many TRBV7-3 ASSLTSQGFSGRAPDEQF
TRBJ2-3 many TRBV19 ASSFERQTDTQY
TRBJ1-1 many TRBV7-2 ASSLYRTENTEAF
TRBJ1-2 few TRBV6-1 ASSETITAPINYGYT
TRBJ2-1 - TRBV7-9 ASSPTSESSYNEQF
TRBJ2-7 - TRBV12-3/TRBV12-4 ASSFGGQGSYEQY
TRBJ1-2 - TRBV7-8 ASSSPQGRVYGYT
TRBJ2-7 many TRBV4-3 ASSRGLADYEQY
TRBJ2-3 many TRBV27 ASSLRYLGQGEGGTDTQY
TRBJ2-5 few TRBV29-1 SVGPPTGGREETQY
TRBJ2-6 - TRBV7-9 ASIFSRAGANVLT
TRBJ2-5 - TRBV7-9 ASSLWRQETQY
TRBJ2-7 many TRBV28 ATLAGDFYEQY
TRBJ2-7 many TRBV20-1 SARGRRTGGDEQY
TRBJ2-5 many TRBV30 ACSSGAQETQY